These T cell receptor beta chains were read from a single sample in a study of blood T cell repertoires in COVID-19. Method: immunoSEQ multiplex PCR; TCRdb's copy keeps in-frame clones and lacks some. There are roughly 430,000 clones in the sample; approximately 91% occur only once, and 2% to 2.5% lies in the top ten. Material for sequencing was PBMCs or T cells enriched from blood (not recorded which). These receptors came from a woman in her forties with acute COVID-19. The CDR3 runs from the conserved cysteine through the conserved F or W. D genes are given only for firm matches. Clone size is shown for a subset of rows, as once, few, many or a class of expanded clone.

>NA|TRBD2|TRBV5-1|TRBJ2-5
CASSPGLAGGLQETQYF
TGCGCCAGCAGCCCGGGACTAGCGGGGGGTCTTCAAGAGACCCAGTACTTC
>NA|NA|TRBV5-1|TRBJ2-2
CASRLAGLNTGELFF
TGCGCCAGCAGACTGGCGGGGTTGAACACCGGGGAGCTGTTTTTT
>NA|TRBD2|TRBV29-1|TRBJ2-2
CSALLAGGMNTGELFF
TGCAGCGCCCTTCTAGCGGGGGGTATGAACACCGGGGAGCTGTTTTTT
>NA|NA|TRBV5-4|TRBJ2-3
CASSWGYRRLSTDTQYF
TGTGCCAGCAGCTGGGGTTACAGGCGACTTAGCACAGATACGCAGTATTTT
>NA|NA|TRBV6-5|TRBJ1-1
CASRCTRCTEAFF
TGTGCCAGCCGGTGTACGAGGTGCACTGAAGCTTTCTTT
>NA|NA|TRBV9|TRBJ1-3
CASSEAGTGNTIYF
TGTGCCAGCAGCGAGGCGGGTACTGGAAACACCATATATTTT
>NA|NA|TRBV5-1|TRBJ1-1
CASSLATGDAEAFF
TGCGCCAGCAGCTTGGCCACAGGTGACGCTGAAGCTTTCTTT
>NA|TRBD2|TRBV5-1|TRBJ2-3
CASSPGLAGGSTDTQYF
TGCGCCAGCAGCCCGGGACTAGCGGGGGGGAGCACAGATACGCAGTATTTT
>NA|NA|TRBV6-5|TRBJ1-1
CASRTTGTEAFF
TGTGCCAGCAGAACAACAGGGACTGAAGCTTTCTTT
>NA|TRBD1|TRBV27|TRBJ1-4
CASSDRGFNEKLFF
TGTGCCAGCAGTGACAGGGGCTTTAATGAAAAACTGTTTTTT
>NA|TRBD1|TRBV6-1|TRBJ1-5
CASSEQGVKQPQHF
TGTGCCAGCAGTGAGCAGGGGGTAAAACAGCCCCAGCATTTT
>NA|TRBD1|TRBV7-2|TRBJ1-4
CASSAGQGNEKLFF
TGTGCCAGCAGCGCCGGACAGGGGAATGAAAAACTGTTTTTT
>NA|TRBD1|TRBV5-4|TRBJ2-7
CASSSGQGLRYEQYF
TGTGCCAGCAGCTCGGGACAGGGTTTACGGTACGAGCAGTACTTC
>NA|NA|TRBV28|TRBJ1-5
CASSLEQINQPQHF
TGTGCCAGCAGTTTAGAACAGATCAATCAGCCCCAGCATTTT
>NA|NA|TRBV25-1|TRBJ1-5
CASSGWGGGNQPQHF
TGTGCCAGCAGTGGTTGGGGAGGTGGCAATCAGCCCCAGCATTTT
>once|NA|TRBV5-4|TRBJ1-2
CASSLGGQIAYGYTF
TGTGCCAGCAGCTTGGGGGGACAAATCGCCTATGGCTACACCTTC
>NA|NA|TRBV4-2|TRBJ2-3
CASSQEGQEGYTQYF
TGTGCCAGCAGCCAAGAAGGACAGGAGGGATATACGCAGTATTTT
>NA|NA|TRBV21-1|TRBJ1-1
CASRPPHRRNQAEAFF
TGTGCCAGCAGACCCCCACACCGACGGAACCAGGCGGAAGCTTTCTTT
>NA|NA|TRBV6-5|TRBJ1-6
CASSYDRTRLTHF
TGTGCCAGCAGTTACGATAGAACCCGCCTTACCCACTTT
>NA|NA|TRBV25-1|TRBJ2-3
CASSDYGGPADTQYF
TGTGCCAGCAGTGATTACGGGGGGCCCGCAGATACGCAGTATTTT
>once|TRBD1|TRBV29-1|TRBJ1-2
CSVDGGQSYTF
TGCAGCGTTGATGGGGGACAGTCCTACACCTTC
>NA|TRBD1|TRBV19|TRBJ1-2
CASSILGGQANYGYTF
TGTGCCAGTAGTATCTTAGGGGGACAGGCTAACTATGGCTACACCTTC
>NA|TRBD1|TRBV24-1|TRBJ1-2
CATSDRRTGDWGYTF
TGTGCCACCAGTGATCGGAGGACAGGGGATTGGGGCTACACCTTC
>NA|TRBD2|TRBV9|TRBJ2-1
CASSVVSGGDLNEQFF
TGTGCCAGCAGCGTAGTAAGCGGGGGCGACCTCAATGAGCAGTTCTTC
>NA|NA|TRBV9|TRBJ1-2
CASSVYGDRGYTF
TGTGCCAGCAGCGTGTACGGAGACAGAGGCTACACCTTC
>few|NA|TRBV24-1|TRBJ2-4
CATSEGGKGVNIQYF
TGTGCCACCAGTGAGGGCGGTAAGGGGGTAAACATTCAGTACTTC
>once|NA|TRBV19|TRBJ1-6
CASSISGDYNSPLHF
TGTGCCAGTAGTATATCAGGGGACTACAATTCACCCCTCCACTTT
>NA|TRBD2|TRBV5-1|TRBJ2-5
CASSLAGGPQETQYF
TGCGCCAGCAGCTTGGCGGGGGGGCCCCAAGAGACCCAGTACTTC
>NA|TRBD2|TRBV7-2|TRBJ2-5
CASSSRTSGGIPSQETQYF
TGTGCCAGCAGCTCCCGTACTAGCGGGGGCATCCCTTCTCAAGAGACCCAGTACTTC
>NA|TRBD2|TRBV5-1|TRBJ2-7
CASSEGGGHEEQYF
TGCGCCAGCAGCGAGGGCGGGGGTCATGAAGAGCAGTACTTC
>NA|NA|TRBV13|TRBJ2-5
CASSSSGETQYF
TGTGCCAGCAGCTCCTCCGGAGAGACCCAGTACTTC
>NA|TRBD1|TRBV2|TRBJ2-7
CASRRQGESYEQYF
TGTGCCAGCAGGCGACAGGGGGAGAGCTACGAGCAGTACTTC
>NA|NA|TRBV15|TRBJ1-1
CATSRDRLNTEAFF
TGTGCCACCAGCAGAGACCGTTTGAACACTGAAGCTTTCTTT
>once|TRBD1|TRBV10-3|TRBJ2-1
CAISESGQENEQFF
TGTGCCATCAGTGAGTCTGGACAGGAGAATGAGCAGTTCTTC
>NA|TRBD1|TRBV5-6|TRBJ2-5
CASSSILGQGGETQYF
TGTGCCAGCAGCTCTATATTGGGACAGGGGGGAGAGACCCAGTACTTC
>once|TRBD2|TRBV6-2/TRBV6-3|TRBJ2-3
CASSPPSGGGTDTQYF
TGTGCCAGCAGTCCACCTAGCGGGGGGGGGACAGATACGCAGTATTTT
>NA|NA|TRBV24-1|TRBJ1-1
CATSVGGPGTEAFF
TGTGCCACCAGTGTGGGGGGTCCAGGCACTGAAGCTTTCTTT
>NA|TRBD1|TRBV27|TRBJ2-2
CASRTTGVRTGELFF
TGTGCCAGCAGAACAACAGGGGTGCGGACCGGGGAGCTGTTTTTT
>NA|TRBD2|TRBV27|TRBJ2-1
CASSLLAGASGEQFF
TGTGCCAGCAGTTTATTAGCGGGGGCCTCAGGTGAGCAGTTCTTC